Described below is a single T cell receptor (beta chain) sequence and its context. Antigen unknown. Cells of the mixed lymphocyte reaction were cocultured at 37 degrees C for roughly 6 days. This sample is part of a study of siplizumab effects on memory and regulatory T cells. Whole-study findings and limits: Confirmation that proliferating Tregs from siplizumab cultures had suppressive function was not obtained. Unstimulated subset assignment was obtained for only a minor fraction of alloreactive clones.

Produced via immunoSEQ multiplex PCR; TCRdb's table is partial and in-frame only. Found here are more than 5,500 clones, 35% to 40% of them singletons; the top ten hold approximately 16%. The CDR3 runs to 15 residues. Losses at the gene ends were 4 bases for V and 3 bases for J; bases not matched to a gene: 3. Germline assignment: CDR1 MDHEN and CDR2 SYDVKM. The sequenced material came from CFSE-low (dividing) CD8+ T cells sorted from an allogeneic mixed lymphocyte reaction. The receptor comes from a human donor in good health; the cells came from an allogeneic mixed lymphocyte reaction. V gene TRBV28 combines with J gene TRBJ2-3; 11 bases agree with TRBD2. The CDR3: CASSSGTSGTDTQYF. The CDR3 DNA is TGTGCCAGCAGTTCCGGGACTAGCGGAACAGATACGCAGTATTTT.